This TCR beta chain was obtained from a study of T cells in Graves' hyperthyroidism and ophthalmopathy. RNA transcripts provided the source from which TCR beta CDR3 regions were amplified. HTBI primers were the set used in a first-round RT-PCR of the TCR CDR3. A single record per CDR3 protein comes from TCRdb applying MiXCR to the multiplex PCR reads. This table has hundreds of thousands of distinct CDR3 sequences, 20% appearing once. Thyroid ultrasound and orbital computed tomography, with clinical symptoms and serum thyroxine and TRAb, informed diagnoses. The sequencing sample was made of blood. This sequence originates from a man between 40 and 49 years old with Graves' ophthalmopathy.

The DNA for the CDR3 is TGTGCCAGTAGTATTTCGGGGGCCTATGGCTACACCTTC. Translation: CASSISGAYGYTF. The chain is built from TRBV19 and TRBJ1-2, with D perhaps TRBD1 (6 bases). Trimming took 3 bases from V and 4 from J, leaving 9 bases between them. Germline-derived CDR1 and CDR2 are LNHDA and SQIVND (reference sequence). The CDR3 runs to 13 residues. The whole variable domain, filled in from reference TRBV19 and TRBJ1-2, reads DGGITQSPKYLFRKEGQNVTLSCEQNLNHDAMYWYRQDPGQGLRLIYYSQIVNDFQKGDIAEGYSVSREKKESFPLTVTSAQKNPTAFYLCASSISGAYGYTFGSGTRLTVV.